A selection of T cell receptor beta chains follows, all from one sample in a study of glioma-infiltrating T cells. In TCRdb, the multiplex PCR reads were re-called with MiXCR into one record per CDR3 protein. The sample lists 400,000 or so distinct CDR3 sequences, 41% seen once, with around 11% in the top ten. What was sequenced was glioma tissue, nonneoplastic brain tissue, or PBMCs (not recorded which). These receptors all stem from a human donor with low-grade glioma or glioblastoma, undergoing nonglioma brain surgery, or in good health (not recorded which). CDR3s include the opening cysteine and the closing phenylalanine or tryptophan.

J | length | V | CDR3
TRBJ2-1 | 15 | TRBV7-9 | CASSSGTGGMNEQFF
TRBJ1-2 | 13 | TRBV6-2/TRBV6-3 | CASSLWTGVGYTF
TRBJ2-2 | 13 | TRBV4-1 | CASSQDEPGELFF
TRBJ2-7 | 13 | TRBV20-1 | CSAEALHRGEQYF
TRBJ2-1 | 17 | TRBV4-1 | CASSQVTVLDSYNEQFF
TRBJ1-2 | 14 | TRBV28 | CASSLEDRDYGYTF
TRBJ2-7 | 15 | TRBV6-1 | CASRYTGTGTYEQYF
TRBJ2-1 | 14 | TRBV10-3 | CAIMSGLTSYEQFF
TRBJ1-1 | 16 | TRBV4-3 | CASSQDLTGAITEAFF
TRBJ2-1 | 15 | TRBV12-3/TRBV12-4 | CASSLEGASYNEQFF
TRBJ2-7 | 15 | TRBV4-2 | CASPQGNREVYEQYF
TRBJ2-1 | 14 | TRBV19 | CASSTGTGDYEQFF
TRBJ2-3 | 15 | TRBV27 | CASSSASGFTDTQYF
TRBJ2-5 | 17 | TRBV6-1 | CASSAGGERGWPENQYF
TRBJ2-7 | 14 | TRBV27 | CASSFQGIPYEQYF
TRBJ2-3 | 17 | TRBV7-3 | CASRPGLAGGLTDTQYF
TRBJ2-1 | 16 | TRBV4-3 | CASSQSSGRTINEQFF
TRBJ2-1 | 17 | TRBV12-3/TRBV12-4 | CASSAEKGAGNYNEQFF
TRBJ2-7 | 15 | TRBV6-1 | CASTYQKTQGYEQYF
TRBJ2-7 | 15 | TRBV27 | CASSLYGTGPYEQYF
TRBJ2-1 | 18 | TRBV5-1 | CASSLNLGTSGFSYEQFF
TRBJ2-7 | 13 | TRBV18 | CASSPGLRDEQYF